This T cell receptor beta chain was profiled in a study of blood T cell repertoires in COVID-19. In the study overall: Collection of acute and convalescent COVID-19 samples took place in the United States, Italy and Spain. Sample material is recorded as cDNA or gDNA derived from T cells, B-cell-depleted T cells, or PBMCs.

In the original processing: Amplifying reference gene primers gave estimates of nucleated cell counts. Here immunoSEQ multiplex PCR was the method, and the copy in TCRdb shows in-frame clones only, minus some. That table is the source of V, J and clone size, and D and trimming were worked out from the DNA. The sample consists of some 120,000 clones, approximately 87% of them appearing once. With 1 base removed from V and 2 bases from J, the gap between germline ends came to 20 bases. Germline CDR1 SGHRS, CDR2 YFSETQ. The length of the CDR3 is 18 residues. The TCR originated in a man between 25 and 39 years old with acute or convalescent COVID-19. V is TRBV5-1 and J is TRBJ2-3; tentative D call: TRBD2 (7 bases). The sample comprised peripheral blood. CDR3 protein: CASSLTQTGRGATDTQYF. CDR3 DNA sequence: TGCGCCAGCAGCTTGACGCAAACTGGTCGGGGGGCCACAGATACGCAGTATTTT.